The 32 T cell receptor beta chains in this list originate from one sample, sequenced in a study of T cells in Graves' hyperthyroidism and ophthalmopathy. Amplification yielded TCR beta CDR3 regions, with RNA transcripts as the source. First-round RT-PCR targeting the TCR CDR3 was performed with the HTBI primer set. TCRdb used MiXCR to reprocess the multiplex PCR reads, holding one entry per CDR3 protein. The data show 470,000 or so distinct CDR3 sequences, less than 25% seen once. Sequencing used blood. These receptors all come from a man in his late teens or twenties with Graves' hyperthyroidism.

The sample holds many counts of this clonotype. V usage is TRBV20-1 and J usage is TRBJ2-5; D possibly corresponds to TRBD2 (6 bases). From germline, CDR1 is DFQATT and CDR2 SNEGSKA (reference sequence). This CDR3 has 15 amino acids. V was cut by 1 base and J by 3 bases, with 15 bases left in between. The CDR3 DNA sequence: TGCAGTGCTAGAGCCACGAGCCGGGGGAAAGAGACCCAGTACTTC. This sequence encodes CSARATSRGKETQYF.

The rearrangement uses TRBV18 and TRBJ1-2; D unresolved. CDR3 length equals 13 residues. Trimming removed 2 bases at V and 5 bases at J, with 9 bases between. CDR1 is KGHSH, CDR2 LQKENI, per germline. CDR3 sequence: CASSPEEMYGYTF. The CDR3 coding sequence is TGTGCCAGCTCACCAGAGGAGATGTATGGCTACACCTTC.

This clonotype showed up many times. V usage is TRBV30 and J usage is TRBJ2-5; 7 bases fit TRBD1. The ends lost 5 bases at V and 4 bases at J; junction bases unmatched: 7. Germline-derived CDR1 and CDR2 are GTSNPN and SVGIG (reference sequence). The CDR3 sequence is 13 residues long. The CDR3 DNA reads as TGTGCCTGGGAAGCAACAGGGGTAGAGACCCAGTACTTC. As protein: CAWEATGVETQYF.

The chain employs TRBV7-8 and TRBJ2-7, with a possible D match to TRBD1 (6 bases). V lost 5 bases and J 4 bases, leaving 18 bases between the germline ends. This CDR3 contains 15 residues. The V gene's germline CDR1 is SGHVS and CDR2 FQNEAQ. CDR3 loop: CASSHHRDTGYEQYF. CDR3 nucleotide sequence: TGTGCCAGCAGCCACCACCGGGACACAGGATACGAGCAGTACTTC.

The chain is built from TRBV11-1 and TRBJ1-5, with a weak D call TRBD1 (5 bases). The germline V and J ends were trimmed by 1 base and 6 bases, with 19 bases remaining between them. The germline CDR1 and CDR2 sequences are SGHAT and FQDESV (reference sequence). This CDR3 has 17 amino acids. Here the CDR3 DNA reads TGTGCCAGCAGCTTAGGAGAGGGCGGGCAGGGAGGTCAGCCCCAGCATTTT. Protein: CASSLGEGGQGGQPQHF. The whole variable domain, filled in from reference TRBV11-1 and TRBJ1-5, reads EAEVAQSPRYKITEKSQAVAFWCDPISGHATLYWYRQILGQGPELLVQFQDESVVDDSQLPKDRFSAERLKGVDSTLKIQPAELGDSAMYLCASSLGEGGQGGQPQHFGDGTRLSIL.

The DNA of the CDR3 is TGCAGCGTTGAGTCAGGGAGGACGTACGGGTACGAGCAGTACTTC. Protein sequence: CSVESGRTYGYEQYF. This chain connects TRBV29-1 to TRBJ2-7, with a tentative D call TRBD2 (6 bases). V was cut by 3 bases and J by 4 bases, with 19 bases left in between. Looked up from germline, CDR1 is SQVTM and CDR2 is ANQGSEA. The CDR3 consists of 15 residues.

Ten or more counts support this clonotype. The genes are TRBV7-8 and TRBJ2-2; maybe TRBD1 (5 bases). Trimming pared 5 bases from V and 6 bases from J, leaving 10 bases between. Germline V gene lookup returns CDR1 SGHVS and CDR2 FQNEAQ. This CDR3 is built from 13 residues. The CDR3 loop reads CASSERGSGELFF. The DNA of the CDR3 is TGTGCCAGCAGCGAAAGGGGTTCCGGGGAGCTGTTTTTT. The full variable domain, completed using reference TRBV7-8 and TRBJ2-2, is GAGVSQSPRYKVAKRGQDVALRCDPISGHVSLFWYQQALGQGPEFLTYFQNEAQLDKSGLPSDRFFAERPEGSVSTLKIQRTQQEDSAVYLCASSERGSGELFFGEGSRLTVL.

This clonotype was counted many times. The chain has TRBV11-2 and TRBJ1-5; D is uncertain. Trimming pared 5 bases from V and 6 bases from J, leaving 14 bases between. The CDR3 length is 14 residues. Germline values: CDR1 SGHAT, CDR2 FQNNGV. The CDR3 coding sequence is TGTGCCAGCAGCGTACGTAGTAGCGGTCAGCCCCAGCATTTT. Amino acids: CASSVRSSGQPQHF.

This clonotype was counted ten times or more. The V and J genes are TRBV6-2 or TRBV6-3 and TRBJ2-2, with unresolved D. The germline V gene encodes CDR1 MNHEY and CDR2 SVGEGT. Trimming shortened V by 0 bases and J by 3 bases, and 5 bases separated the two germline ends. The CDR3 is 14 residues long. The CDR3 DNA is TGTGCCAGCAGTTACTCGTCTCACACCGGGGAGCTGTTTTTT. The encoded protein is CASSYSSHTGELFF.

V is TRBV6-1 and J is TRBJ2-7; the D is unclear. V dropped 4 bases and J dropped 1 base, with 14 bases sitting between them. CDR3 length: 15 amino acids. The V gene's germline CDR1 is MNHNS and CDR2 SASEGT. The CDR3 sequence is CASSAGMDPSYEQYF. CDR3 sequence (DNA): TGTGCCAGCAGTGCCGGAATGGACCCTTCCTACGAGCAGTACTTC.

This sequence joins TRBV19 and TRBJ1-5; 10 bases map to TRBD1. The CDR3 totals 18 residues. Germline lookup yields CDR1 LNHDA and CDR2 SQIVND (reference sequence). With V trimmed by 6 bases and J by 0 bases, 11 bases remained unmatched. This CDR3 reads CASRPGTGASYSNQPQHF. The CDR3 bases are TGTGCCAGTAGACCCGGGACAGGGGCCAGCTATAGCAATCAGCCCCAGCATTTT. Based on the CDR3 plus reference TRBV19 and TRBJ1-5, the full variable domain is DGGITQSPKYLFRKEGQNVTLSCEQNLNHDAMYWYRQDPGQGLRLIYYSQIVNDFQKGDIAEGYSVSREKKESFPLTVTSAQKNPTAFYLCASRPGTGASYSNQPQHFGDGTRLSIL.

The table lists this clonotype with many counts. This rearrangement joins TRBV24-1 to TRBJ2-7; D possibly uses TRBD1 or TRBD2 (5 bases each). With 9 bases removed from V and 5 bases from J, the gap between germline ends came to 31 bases. CDR1 is KGHDR, CDR2 SFDVKD, per germline. The CDR3 is made up of 18 amino acids. CDR3 DNA sequence: TGTGCCACCGGGGCCGTTTTAGGGGACCACCCCCGTTTTGACGAGCAGTACTTC. Its translation: CATGAVLGDHPRFDEQYF.

This rearrangement joins TRBV7-9 to TRBJ2-7, with 8 bases fitting TRBD1. Trimming at V came to 5 bases and at J to 7 bases, leaving 7 bases not matched to a gene. This CDR3 spans 13 amino acids. Germline CDR1 reads SEHNR; CDR2 reads FQNEAQ (reference sequence). CDR3 amino acids: CASSPDRVNEQYF. CDR3 DNA: TGTGCCAGCAGCCCGGACAGGGTTAATGAGCAGTACTTC.

The V and J genes are TRBV7-2 and TRBJ2-5; D is undetermined. Trimming removed 5 bases at V and 1 base at J, with 8 bases between. Germline V lookup: CDR1 SGHTA, CDR2 FQGNSA. The CDR3 runs to 13 residues. CDR3 sequence (DNA): TGTGCCAGCAGCCGACACCGCCAAGAGACCCAGTACTTC. Residues: CASSRHRQETQYF. The full variable domain, its missing parts supplied by reference TRBV7-2 and TRBJ2-5, is GAGVSQSPSNKVTEKGKDVELRCDPISGHTALYWYRQSLGQGLEFLIYFQGNSAPDKSGLPSDRFSAERTGGSVSTLTIQRTQQEDSAVYLCASSRHRQETQYFGPGTRLLVL.

In this sample, this clonotype turned up many times. This chain joins TRBV6-1 and TRBJ2-2, with D possibly matching TRBD1 (5 bases). Trimming pared 5 bases from V and 4 bases from J, leaving 11 bases between. CDR1 MNHNS and CDR2 SASEGT come from the germline V gene. This CDR3 has 14 residues. The CDR3 spells CASSTRVGTGELFF. The CDR3 DNA is TGTGCCAGCAGTACCAGGGTGGGCACCGGGGAGCTGTTTTTT.

The chain joins TRBV12-3 or TRBV12-4 to TRBJ2-7; TRBD1 matches 9 bases. The CDR3 length is 14 residues. The trim removed 6 bases at V and 6 bases at J, leaving 9 bases unmatched. This CDR3 is CASRSRGDRVEQYF. In DNA, the CDR3 is TGTGCCAGCAGAAGTCGTGGGGACAGGGTCGAGCAGTACTTC.

The V call is TRBV30, the J call TRBJ1-5; D is unclear. The germline gives CDR1 GTSNPN, CDR2 SVGIG (reference sequence). The CDR3 spans 16 residues. V was trimmed by 0 bases and J by 0 bases, leaving 12 bases between them. CDR3 in amino acids: CAWSVFRAYSNQPQHF. CDR3 DNA: TGTGCCTGGAGTGTATTCCGGGCCTATAGCAATCAGCCCCAGCATTTT. Using reference TRBV30 and TRBJ1-5 for the parts outside the CDR3, the full variable domain is SQTIHQWPATLVQPVGSPLSLECTVEGTSNPNLYWYRQAAGRGLQLLFYSVGIGQISSEVPQNLSASRPQDRQFILSSKKLLLSDSGFYLCAWSVFRAYSNQPQHFGDGTRLSIL.

This clonotype appeared many times. The rearrangement links TRBV19 to TRBJ1-2; D perhaps matches TRBD1 (5 bases). Germline CDR1 reads LNHDA; CDR2 reads SQIVND (reference sequence). The ends were cut back, 6 bases at V and 4 bases at J, with 15 bases in the middle. The CDR3 loop spans 14 amino acids. The CDR3: CASSTVSDTYGYTF. In DNA, the CDR3 is TGTGCCAGTAGCACGGTCTCGGACACCTATGGCTACACCTTC.

This clonotype was counted ten times or more. The chain employs TRBV12-3 or TRBV12-4 and TRBJ1-2, with a tentative D call TRBD1 (5 bases). V lost 2 bases to trimming and J lost 3 bases, with 13 bases between them. This CDR3 is built from 15 residues. The CDR3 DNA follows: TGTGCCAGCAGTTTAATCGTGGGACGGGACTATGGCTACACCTTC. It codes for CASSLIVGRDYGYTF.

This clonotype showed up many times. The chain recombines TRBV9 with TRBJ2-7; TRBD1 might be the D (5 bases). The CDR3 is made up of 10 amino acids. Germline CDR1 reads SGDLS; CDR2 reads YYNGEE. In DNA, the CDR3 is TGTGCCGCCCCAGGGCTGGATTATAATGTC. Translation gives CAAPGLDYNV.

This clonotype was seen repeatedly, ten times or more. The rearrangement joins TRBV28 to TRBJ1-1, with 7 bases fitting TRBD1. The CDR3 is 11 amino acids. J was trimmed by 6 bases and V by 7 bases; bases with no gene match: 2. Germline CDR1 and CDR2: MDHEN and SYDVKM. The CDR3 is CASTGGPEAFF. The CDR3, as DNA: TGTGCCAGCACAGGGGGACCTGAAGCTTTCTTT.

The chain couples TRBV28 to TRBJ2-3; TRBD2 aligns across 10 bases. Germline V gives CDR1 MDHEN, CDR2 SYDVKM. This CDR3 is 18 amino acids long. The V and J ends lost 3 bases and 3 bases, in that order; junction bases with no gene match: 12. Here the CDR3 reads CASSLVAGGKSWTDTQYF. CDR3 nucleotides: TGTGCCAGCAGTTTGGTAGCGGGGGGTAAAAGTTGGACAGATACGCAGTATTTT. The whole variable domain, filled in from reference TRBV28 and TRBJ2-3, reads DVKVTQSSRYLVKRTGEKVFLECVQDMDHENMFWYRQDPGLGLRLIYFSYDVKMKEKGDIPEGYSVSREKKERFSLILESASTNQTSMYLCASSLVAGGKSWTDTQYFGPGTRLTVL.

This clonotype was detected a few times. The V call is TRBV7-6, the J call TRBJ2-7, with D perhaps matching TRBD1 (5 bases). CDR3 length: 16 amino acids. V lost 4 bases and J lost 0, with 16 bases in between. Germline CDR1 is SGHVS and CDR2 is FNYEAQ. CDR3 DNA: TGTGCCAGCAGCTCACAGGCTTCCTCGAGCTCCTACGAGCAGTACTTC. Its protein is CASSSQASSSSYEQYF.

This clonotype was seen repeatedly, ten times or more. This chain uses TRBV30 with TRBJ1-1; D is unresolved. V lost 3 bases and J lost 4, with 6 bases in between. Germline V gene lookup returns CDR1 GTSNPN and CDR2 SVGIG (reference sequence). The CDR3 sequence is 11 residues long. In nucleotides, the CDR3 is TGTGCCTGGAGACTGGCCACTGAAGCTTTCTTT. Protein product: CAWRLATEAFF.

This clonotype was counted at least ten times. V and J are TRBV27 and TRBJ1-3; D ambiguous. The V gene lost 4 bases and the J gene lost 4 bases, with 8 bases spanning the gap. The CDR3 runs 13 residues. Per germline, CDR1 MNHEY and CDR2 SMNVEV (reference sequence). Here the CDR3 reads CASSSLGGNTIYF. CDR3 DNA sequence: TGTGCCAGCAGTTCTTTAGGGGGAAACACCATATATTTT.

This clonotype was detected ten times or more. This chain links TRBV18 with TRBJ1-1; the D gene is possibly TRBD1 (5 bases). Trimming shortened V by 3 bases and J by 5 bases, and 13 bases separated the two germline ends. Germline V gene lookup returns CDR1 KGHSH and CDR2 LQKENI. The CDR3 spans 14 residues. The CDR3 loop is CASSPGPGGTEAFF. DNA of the CDR3: TGTGCCAGCTCACCGGGACCAGGAGGGACTGAAGCTTTCTTT.

In its sample, this clonotype was seen many times. This chain connects TRBV12-3 or TRBV12-4 to TRBJ2-7, with a tentative D call TRBD1 (5 bases). The CDR3 length is 15 residues. The ends were cut back, 5 bases at V and 3 bases at J, with 17 bases in the middle. Written as DNA, the CDR3 is TGTGCCAGCAGTCAAGGGGCCTCCCAGCTCTACGAGCAGTACTTC. Protein product: CASSQGASQLYEQYF.

Ten or more counts support this clonotype. The rearrangement uses TRBV5-1 and TRBJ2-2, with D possibly TRBD1 on 5 matching bases. Germline CDR1 and CDR2: SGHRS and YFSETQ. This CDR3 region has 16 residues. The V and J ends lost 4 bases and 4 bases respectively, with 17 bases between them. The CDR3 loop reads CASSGQGEPSTGELFF. The CDR3 DNA reads as TGCGCCAGCAGCGGTCAAGGGGAACCCTCCACCGGGGAGCTGTTTTTT.

The chain carries TRBV24-1 and TRBJ2-5; D not resolved. V gave up 4 bases and J gave up 4 bases, with 9 bases separating them. Per the germline V gene, CDR1 is KGHDR and CDR2 is SFDVKD. The CDR3 has 13 amino acids. The CDR3 is CATSDSTRETQYF. The CDR3 DNA reads as TGTGCCACCAGTGACTCGACGCGAGAGACCCAGTACTTC.

This clonotype was seen a handful of times. This chain uses TRBV19 with TRBJ1-2, with 9 positions matching TRBD1. The CDR3 has 16 amino acids. The J segment lost 5 bases and the V segment lost 5 bases, leaving 12 bases of the junction unmatched. From germline, CDR1 is LNHDA and CDR2 SQIVND (reference sequence). CDR3 sequence (DNA): TGTGCCAGTAGTCTCCGGACAGGGGCCCGAGAATATGGCTACACCTTC. It encodes CASSLRTGAREYGYTF.

This clonotype was seen ten or more times. V usage is TRBV27 and J usage is TRBJ1-1; no reliable D call. Trimming took off 5 bases at V and 12 bases at J, with 22 bases between the two ends. The CDR3 contains 14 residues. Per germline, CDR1 MNHEY and CDR2 SMNVEV (reference sequence). The CDR3 region has the DNA TGTGCCAGCAGTACGCGGACCCGACACCCCGAGACTTTCTTT. Protein sequence: CASSTRTRHPETFF.

This clonotype has at least ten counts. The chain links TRBV20-1 to TRBJ2-7, with 7 positions matching TRBD1. Per germline, CDR1 DFQATT and CDR2 SNEGSKA (reference sequence). With 5 bases clipped from V and 7 bases from J, the junction kept 14 bases outside the gene matches. The CDR3 runs to 14 residues. CDR3 nucleotides: TGCAGTGCTCTAGGGCAGGGGGAAACCAGGGAGCAGTACTTC. Translating gives CSALGQGETREQYF.